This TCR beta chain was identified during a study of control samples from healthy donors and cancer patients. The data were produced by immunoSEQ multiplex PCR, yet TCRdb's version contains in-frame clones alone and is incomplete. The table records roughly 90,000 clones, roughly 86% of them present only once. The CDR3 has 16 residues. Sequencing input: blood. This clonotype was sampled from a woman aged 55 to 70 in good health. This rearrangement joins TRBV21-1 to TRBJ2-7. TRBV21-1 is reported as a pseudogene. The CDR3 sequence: CASSKAGAGRSYEQYF. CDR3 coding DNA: TGTGCCAGCAGCAAAGCCGGTGCTGGCAGATCCTACGAGCAGTACTTC.